This T cell receptor beta chain is from a study of a mutant IDH1 vaccine in newly diagnosed glioma. Regarding this clone: Its antigen remains unknown.

Time point here: week 11, during vaccination. In the vaccine, a single dose held 300 ug of the mutant IDH1 20-mer peptide, along with topical imiquimod. Germline CDR1 reads SGHVS; CDR2 reads FQNEAQ. Between the trimmed V and J ends, which lost 5 bases and 2 bases, there was a span of 13 bases. The CDR3 loop spans 14 amino acids. TCRdb keeps only in-frame clones here, not all; method: immunoSEQ multiplex PCR. The sample lists 20,000 to 25,000 clones, 60% to 75% occurring once. The V and J genes are TRBV7-8 and TRBJ2-7, with unresolved D. This specimen consisted of peripheral blood mononuclear cells (PBMCs), obtained from a glioma patient whose treatment included an IDH1 peptide vaccine. The sequence came from a man between 18 and 29 years old with glioma. Some clones in this sample may be carry-over from other donors' samples. The CDR3 loop is CASSTDQPPYEQYF. In DNA form, the CDR3 reads TGTGCCAGCAGCACGGACCAGCCCCCCTACGAGCAGTACTTC.